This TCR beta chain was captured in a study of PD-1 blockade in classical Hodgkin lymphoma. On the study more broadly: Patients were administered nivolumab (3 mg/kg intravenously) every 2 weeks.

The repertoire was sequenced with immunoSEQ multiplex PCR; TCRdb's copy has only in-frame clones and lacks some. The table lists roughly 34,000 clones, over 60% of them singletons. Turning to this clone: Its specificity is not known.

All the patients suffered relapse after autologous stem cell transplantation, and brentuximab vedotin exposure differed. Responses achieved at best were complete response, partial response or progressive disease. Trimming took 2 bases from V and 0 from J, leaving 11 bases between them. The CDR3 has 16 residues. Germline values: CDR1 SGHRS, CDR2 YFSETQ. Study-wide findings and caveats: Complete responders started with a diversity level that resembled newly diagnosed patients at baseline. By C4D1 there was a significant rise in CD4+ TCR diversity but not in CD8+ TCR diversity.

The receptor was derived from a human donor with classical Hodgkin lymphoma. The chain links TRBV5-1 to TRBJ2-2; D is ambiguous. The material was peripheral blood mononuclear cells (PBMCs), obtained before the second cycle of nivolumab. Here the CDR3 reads CASSFGLGANTGELFF. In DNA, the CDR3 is TGCGCCAGCAGCTTCGGGCTAGGCGCGAACACCGGGGAGCTGTTTTTT.